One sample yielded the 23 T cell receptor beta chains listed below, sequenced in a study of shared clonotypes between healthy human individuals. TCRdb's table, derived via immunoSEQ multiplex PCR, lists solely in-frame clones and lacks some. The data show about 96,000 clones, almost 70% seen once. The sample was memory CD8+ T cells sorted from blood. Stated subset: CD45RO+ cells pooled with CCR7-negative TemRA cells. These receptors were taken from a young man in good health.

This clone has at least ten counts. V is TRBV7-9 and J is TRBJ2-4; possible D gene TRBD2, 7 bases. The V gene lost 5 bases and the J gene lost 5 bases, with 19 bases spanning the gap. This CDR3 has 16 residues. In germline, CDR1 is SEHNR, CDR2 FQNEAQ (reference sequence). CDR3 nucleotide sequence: TGTGCCAGCAGCGGTGGCGGGGGCGCGTCCGAAAACATTCAGTACTTC. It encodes CASSGGGGASENIQYF. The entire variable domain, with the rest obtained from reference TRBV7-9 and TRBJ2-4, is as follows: DTGVSQNPRHKITKRGQNVTFRCDPISEHNRLYWYRQTLGQGPEFLTYFQNEAQLEKSRLLSDRFSAERPKGSFSTLEIQRTEQGDSAMYLCASSGGGGASENIQYFGAGTRLSVL.

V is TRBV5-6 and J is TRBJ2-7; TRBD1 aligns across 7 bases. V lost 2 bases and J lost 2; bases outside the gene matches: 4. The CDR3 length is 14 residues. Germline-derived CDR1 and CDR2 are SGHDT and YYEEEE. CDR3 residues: CASSFSGGPYEQYF. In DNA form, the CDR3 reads TGTGCCAGCAGCTTTTCAGGGGGTCCCTACGAGCAGTACTTC. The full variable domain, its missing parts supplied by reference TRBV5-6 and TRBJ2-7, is DAGVTQSPTHLIKTRGQQVTLRCSPKSGHDTVSWYQQALGQGPQFIFQYYEEEERQRGNFPDRFSGHQFPNYSSELNVNALLLGDSALYLCASSFSGGPYEQYFGPGTRLTVT.

CDR3 residues: CASSLVLAVNEQFF. In DNA, the CDR3 is TGTGCCAGCAGTTTAGTACTAGCGGTCAATGAGCAGTTCTTC. The chain recombines TRBV28 with TRBJ2-1, with 8 bases aligning to TRBD2. There are 14 residues in the CDR3. The junction had 3 bases not matched to a gene; V was cut back by 2 bases and J by 6 bases. CDR1 and CDR2 from the germline V gene are MDHEN and SYDVKM. The variable domain in full, with the rest retrieved from reference TRBV28 and TRBJ2-1, is DVKVTQSSRYLVKRTGEKVFLECVQDMDHENMFWYRQDPGLGLRLIYFSYDVKMKEKGDIPEGYSVSREKKERFSLILESASTNQTSMYLCASSLVLAVNEQFFGPGTRLTVL.

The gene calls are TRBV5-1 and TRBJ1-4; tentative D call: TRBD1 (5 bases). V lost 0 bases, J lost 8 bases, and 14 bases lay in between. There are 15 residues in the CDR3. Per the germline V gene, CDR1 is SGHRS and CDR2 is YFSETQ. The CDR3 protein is CASSLAAAGREKLFF. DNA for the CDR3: TGCGCCAGCAGCTTGGCCGCGGCAGGGCGCGAAAAACTGTTTTTT.

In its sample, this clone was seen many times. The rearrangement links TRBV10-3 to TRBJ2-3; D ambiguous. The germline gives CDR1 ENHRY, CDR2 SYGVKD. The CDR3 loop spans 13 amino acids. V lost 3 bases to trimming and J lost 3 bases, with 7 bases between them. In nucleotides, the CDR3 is TGTGCCATCAGTGAAGAGGCAACAGATACGCAGTATTTT. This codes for CAISEEATDTQYF.

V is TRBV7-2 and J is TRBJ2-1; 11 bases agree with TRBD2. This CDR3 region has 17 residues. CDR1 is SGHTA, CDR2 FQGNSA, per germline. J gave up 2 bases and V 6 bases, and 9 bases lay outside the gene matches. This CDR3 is CASSTEPGLAAYNEQFF. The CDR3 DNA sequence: TGTGCCAGCAGTACGGAGCCGGGACTAGCGGCCTACAATGAGCAGTTCTTC.

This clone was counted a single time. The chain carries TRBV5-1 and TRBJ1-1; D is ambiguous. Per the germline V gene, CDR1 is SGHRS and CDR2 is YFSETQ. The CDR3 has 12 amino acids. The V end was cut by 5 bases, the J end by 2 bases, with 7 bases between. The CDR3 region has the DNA TGCGCCAGCAGACGTACAAACACTGAAGCTTTCTTT. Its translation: CASRRTNTEAFF.

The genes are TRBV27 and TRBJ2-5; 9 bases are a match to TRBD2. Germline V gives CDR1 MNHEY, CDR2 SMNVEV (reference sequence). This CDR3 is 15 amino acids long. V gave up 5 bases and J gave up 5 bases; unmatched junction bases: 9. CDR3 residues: CASSASGTTGETQYF. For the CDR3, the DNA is TGTGCCAGCAGTGCTAGCGGGACGACCGGGGAGACCCAGTACTTC.

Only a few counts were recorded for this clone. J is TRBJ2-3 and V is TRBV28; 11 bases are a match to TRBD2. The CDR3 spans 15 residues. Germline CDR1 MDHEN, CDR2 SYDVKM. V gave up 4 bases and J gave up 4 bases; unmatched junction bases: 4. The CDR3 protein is CASSWDSGRADTQYF. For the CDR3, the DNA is TGTGCCAGCAGTTGGGATAGCGGGAGGGCAGATACGCAGTATTTT.

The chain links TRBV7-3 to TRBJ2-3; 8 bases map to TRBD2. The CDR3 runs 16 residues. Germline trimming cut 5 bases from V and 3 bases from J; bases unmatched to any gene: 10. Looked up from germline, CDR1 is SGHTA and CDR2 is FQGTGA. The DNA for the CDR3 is TGTGCCAGCAGCGAGACTAGCGCCCTTGGGACAGATACGCAGTATTTT. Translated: CASSETSALGTDTQYF.

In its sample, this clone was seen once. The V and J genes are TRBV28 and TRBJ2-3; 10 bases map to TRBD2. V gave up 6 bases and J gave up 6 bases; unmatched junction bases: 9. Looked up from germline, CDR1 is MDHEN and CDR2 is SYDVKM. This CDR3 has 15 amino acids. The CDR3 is CASRQAGGTWDTQYF. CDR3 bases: TGTGCCAGCAGACAAGCGGGGGGGACATGGGATACGCAGTATTTT.

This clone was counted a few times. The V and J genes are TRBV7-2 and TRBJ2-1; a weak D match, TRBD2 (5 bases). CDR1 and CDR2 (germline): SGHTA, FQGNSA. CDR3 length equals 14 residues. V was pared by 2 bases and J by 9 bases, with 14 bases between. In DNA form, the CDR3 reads TGTGCCAGCAGCTTAAATAGGCATGGAGGTGAGCAGTTCTTC. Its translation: CASSLNRHGGEQFF. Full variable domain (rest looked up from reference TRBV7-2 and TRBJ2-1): GAGVSQSPSNKVTEKGKDVELRCDPISGHTALYWYRQSLGQGLEFLIYFQGNSAPDKSGLPSDRFSAERTGGSVSTLTIQRTQQEDSAVYLCASSLNRHGGEQFFGPGTRLTVL.

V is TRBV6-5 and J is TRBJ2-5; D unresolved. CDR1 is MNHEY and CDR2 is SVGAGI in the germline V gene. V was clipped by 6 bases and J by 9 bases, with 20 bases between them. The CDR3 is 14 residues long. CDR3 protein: CASSPSGSKGAQYF. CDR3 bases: TGTGCCAGCAGCCCCTCAGGCAGTAAAGGAGCCCAGTACTTC.

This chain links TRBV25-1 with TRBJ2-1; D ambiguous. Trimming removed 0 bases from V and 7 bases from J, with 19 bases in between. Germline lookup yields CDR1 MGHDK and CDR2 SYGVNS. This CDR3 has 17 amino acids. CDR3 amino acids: CASSEYDDSAAWNEQFF. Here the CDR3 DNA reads TGTGCCAGCAGTGAATACGACGATTCCGCAGCCTGGAATGAGCAGTTCTTC.

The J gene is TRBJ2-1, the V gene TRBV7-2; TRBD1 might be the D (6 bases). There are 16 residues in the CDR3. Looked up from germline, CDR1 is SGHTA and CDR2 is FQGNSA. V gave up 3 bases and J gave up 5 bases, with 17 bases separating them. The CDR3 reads CASSFGALRGNNEQFF. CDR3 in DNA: TGTGCCAGCAGCTTCGGGGCCCTCAGGGGTAACAATGAGCAGTTCTTC. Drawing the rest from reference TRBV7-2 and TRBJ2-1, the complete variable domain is GAGVSQSPSNKVTEKGKDVELRCDPISGHTALYWYRQSLGQGLEFLIYFQGNSAPDKSGLPSDRFSAERTGGSVSTLTIQRTQQEDSAVYLCASSFGALRGNNEQFFGPGTRLTVL.

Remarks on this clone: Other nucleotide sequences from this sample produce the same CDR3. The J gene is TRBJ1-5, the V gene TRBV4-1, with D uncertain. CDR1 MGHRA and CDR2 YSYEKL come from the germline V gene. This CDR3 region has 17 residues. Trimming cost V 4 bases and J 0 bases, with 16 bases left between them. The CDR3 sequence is CASSPVPGIYSNQPQHF. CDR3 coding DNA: TGCGCCAGCAGCCCTGTCCCTGGGATATATAGCAATCAGCCCCAGCATTTT.

For the CDR3, the DNA is TGCGCCAGCAGCCAAGAAAAAGGGTCGCTAATGGAGCCCCAGCATTTT. It encodes CASSQEKGSLMEPQHF. The gene calls are TRBV4-1 and TRBJ1-5, with unresolved D. V lost 0 bases and J lost 8, with 17 bases in between. The CDR3 totals 16 residues. The germline V gene encodes CDR1 MGHRA and CDR2 YSYEKL.

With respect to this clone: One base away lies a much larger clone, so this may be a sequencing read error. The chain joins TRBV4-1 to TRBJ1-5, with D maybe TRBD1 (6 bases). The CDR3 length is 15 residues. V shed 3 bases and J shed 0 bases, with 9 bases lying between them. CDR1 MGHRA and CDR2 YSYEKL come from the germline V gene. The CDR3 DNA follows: TGCGCCAGCAGCCATCGACAGGTTAGCAATCAGCCCCAGCATTTT. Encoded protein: CASSHRQVSNQPQHF.

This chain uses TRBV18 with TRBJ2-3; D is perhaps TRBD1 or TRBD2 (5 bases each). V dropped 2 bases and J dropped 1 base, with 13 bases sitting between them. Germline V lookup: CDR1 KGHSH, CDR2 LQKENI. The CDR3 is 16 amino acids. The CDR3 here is CASSPVSVGGTDTQYF. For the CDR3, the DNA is TGTGCCAGCTCACCAGTCAGCGTGGGGGGCACAGATACGCAGTATTTT.

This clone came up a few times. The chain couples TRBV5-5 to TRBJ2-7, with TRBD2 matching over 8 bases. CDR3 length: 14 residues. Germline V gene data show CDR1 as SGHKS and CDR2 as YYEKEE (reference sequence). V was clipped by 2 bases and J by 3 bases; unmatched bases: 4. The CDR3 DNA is TGTGCCAGCAGCTTTACGAGCGGGAGCTACGAGCAGTACTTC. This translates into CASSFTSGSYEQYF.

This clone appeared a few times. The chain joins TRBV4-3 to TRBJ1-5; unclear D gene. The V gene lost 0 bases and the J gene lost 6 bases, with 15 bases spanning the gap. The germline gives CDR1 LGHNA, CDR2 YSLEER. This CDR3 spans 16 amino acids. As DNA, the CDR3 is TGCGCCAGCAGCCAAGATTTGGCAGGAAAGGGTCAGCCCCAGCATTTT. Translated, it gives CASSQDLAGKGQPQHF.

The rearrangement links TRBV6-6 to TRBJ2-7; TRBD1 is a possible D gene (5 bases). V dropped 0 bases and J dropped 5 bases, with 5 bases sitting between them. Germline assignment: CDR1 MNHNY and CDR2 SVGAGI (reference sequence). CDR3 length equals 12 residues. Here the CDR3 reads CASSYSTDEQYF. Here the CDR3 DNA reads TGTGCCAGCAGTTACTCGACAGACGAGCAGTACTTC.

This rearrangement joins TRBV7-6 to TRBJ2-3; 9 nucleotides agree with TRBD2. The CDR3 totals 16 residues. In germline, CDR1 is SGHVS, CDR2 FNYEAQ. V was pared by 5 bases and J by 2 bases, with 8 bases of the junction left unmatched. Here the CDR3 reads CASSESGGTNTDTQYF. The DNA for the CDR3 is TGTGCCAGCAGCGAGAGCGGGGGGACCAACACAGATACGCAGTATTTT.